This T cell receptor beta chain was identified in a study of blood T cell repertoires in COVID-19. Study at large: The samples span acute and convalescent COVID-19 from the United States, Italy and Spain. T cells, B-cell-depleted T cells, or PBMCs supplied cDNA or gDNA.

In the source study's methods: Using reference gene primer amplification, nucleated cell counts were estimated. Assay: immunoSEQ multiplex PCR; the TCRdb copy retains only in-frame clones and omits some. V, J and clone size reflect that table, while D and trimming were determined from the DNA. Of roughly 70,000 clones detected, 73% appear once; the ten largest clones hold approximately 20%. This CDR3 is built from 18 residues. CDR1 is LNHDA, CDR2 SQIVND, per germline (reference sequence). Trimming took 5 bases from V and 7 from J; bases not matched to a gene: 16. The rearrangement links TRBV19 to TRBJ2-1; 11 nucleotides agree with TRBD2. The source of this sequence is a man in his fifties or sixties with acute or convalescent COVID-19. Sequencing was performed on peripheral blood. CDR3 nucleotides: TGTGCCAGTAGTCGAAGGGGGGGGCTAGTAGCGGGAGGGAATGAGCAGTTCTTC. It specifies CASSRRGGLVAGGNEQFF.